The clone carrying this TCR beta chain was found once. This sample was taken from a study of identical twins. TCRdb ran MiXCR on the 5' RACE reads and lists one entry per CDR3 protein. The sample records 1.5 million to 2 million distinct CDR3 sequences, around a third being singletons. The sample taken for sequencing was cord blood. The sequence came from a newborn girl in good health.

The CDR3: CSVVFSGRVVDEQYF. The DNA for the CDR3 is TGCAGCGTTGTGTTTAGCGGGAGGGTCGTCGACGAGCAGTACTTC. V is TRBV29-1 and J is TRBJ2-7, with TRBD2 matching over 11 bases. CDR1 is SQVTM and CDR2 is ANQGSEA in the germline V gene. The CDR3 length is 15 residues. After removal of 4 bases from V and 5 bases from J, the junction contained 10 bases not matched to a gene.